This T cell receptor (beta chain) derives from a study of post-analysis software for immune sequencing data. Study in general: There were relapsing-remitting, secondary progressive and progressive-relapsing multiple sclerosis among the disease courses included.

This CDR3 is 16 amino acids long. CDR1 is SGHKS and CDR2 is YYEKEE in the germline V gene (reference sequence). V was pared by 8 bases and J by 4 bases, with 24 bases between. This clonotype was seen a few times. No antigen is known for it. Study outcomes and limitations: Patients had higher frequencies than controls of roughly five TRBV segments, including TRBV5-6, TRBV5-1 and TRBV20-1.

Tagging with unique molecular identifiers was a feature of the TCR beta cDNA libraries. One entry per CDR3 protein, called by TCRdb with MiXCR from the PCR reads. The sample shows more than 350,000 distinct CDR3 sequences, roughly 38% of them seen only once. This sequence joins TRBV5-5 and TRBJ1-2, with a tentative D call TRBD1 (5 bases). The sample consisted of blood. The sequence was obtained from a girl aged 2 to 9 with multiple sclerosis. The CDR3 sequence: CASNLSPGPGSYGYTF. DNA of the CDR3: TGTGCCAGTAACCTATCGCCAGGGCCGGGATCCTATGGCTACACCTTC.